This T cell receptor beta chain was captured by sequencing in a study of Tregs in tolerant kidney transplant recipients. Only a few counts were recorded for this clone. Its antigen is unknown. Assay: immunoSEQ multiplex PCR; the TCRdb copy retains only in-frame clones and omits some. The repertoire holds about 240,000 clones, 80% to 85% seen once, with around 0.61% in the top ten. Unstimulated Tregs (CD4+CD25+CD127-) and CD4+CD25- non-Tregs were sorted from PBMCs. The germline CDR1 and CDR2 sequences are SEHNR and FQNEAQ (reference sequence). The CDR3 sequence is 13 residues long. The germline V and J ends were trimmed by 2 bases and 8 bases, with 10 bases remaining between them. Notes on the study in general: Validation in larger populations is needed because few patients were studied. The most relevant donor-specific Treg TCRbeta repertoire apparently came from expansion with activated donor B cells. No direct test of biological reproducibility was done here.

The sample comprised CD4+ T cells from blood. The sequence was collected from a human donor in good health. The chain employs TRBV7-9 and TRBJ2-4; either TRBD1 or TRBD2 may supply D (5 bases each). Here the CDR3 reads CASSLMGDDIQYF. In nucleotides, the CDR3 is TGTGCCAGCAGCTTAATGGGGGATGACATTCAGTACTTC.